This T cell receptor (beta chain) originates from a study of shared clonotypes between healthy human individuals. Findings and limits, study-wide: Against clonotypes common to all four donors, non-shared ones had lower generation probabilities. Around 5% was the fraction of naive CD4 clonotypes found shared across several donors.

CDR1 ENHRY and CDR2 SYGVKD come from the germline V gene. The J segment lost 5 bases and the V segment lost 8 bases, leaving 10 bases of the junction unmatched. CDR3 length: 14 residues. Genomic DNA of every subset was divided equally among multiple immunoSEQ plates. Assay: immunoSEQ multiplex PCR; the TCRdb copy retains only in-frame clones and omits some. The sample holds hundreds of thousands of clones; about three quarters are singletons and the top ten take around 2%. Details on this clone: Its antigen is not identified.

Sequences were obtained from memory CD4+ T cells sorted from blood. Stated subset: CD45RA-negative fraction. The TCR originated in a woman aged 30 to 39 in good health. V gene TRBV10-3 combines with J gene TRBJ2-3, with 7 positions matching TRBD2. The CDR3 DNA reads TGTGCCATCGGGGCGGGAGTAAAGGGAGATACGCAGTATTTT. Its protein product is CAIGAGVKGDTQYF.